The 24 T cell receptor beta chains reported below all come from one sample, sequenced in a study of blood T cell repertoires in COVID-19. Produced via immunoSEQ multiplex PCR; TCRdb's table is partial and in-frame only. The repertoire holds 50,000 to 65,000 clones, with under 85% as singletons. Sequencing was performed on peripheral blood. The receptors shown here come from a woman aged 50 to 60 with active or convalescent COVID-19.

V gene TRBV13 combines with J gene TRBJ2-7; 7 bases are a match to TRBD1. The CDR3 contains 16 residues. Germline CDR1 reads PRHDT; CDR2 reads FYEKMQ (reference sequence). The trim removed 4 bases at V and 0 bases at J, leaving 9 bases unmatched. CDR3 region: CASSSRRQGPSYEQYF. The DNA of the CDR3 is TGTGCCAGCAGCTCCCGGAGACAGGGCCCCTCCTACGAGCAGTACTTC.

Written as DNA, the CDR3 is TGTGCCAGCAGCTTACAAGGAGGGACCACTCAGCCCCAGCATTTT. It translates to CASSLQGGTTQPQHF. The chain couples TRBV7-2 to TRBJ1-5; a weak D match, TRBD1 (5 bases). V was pared by 2 bases and J by 6 bases, with 14 bases between. Germline loops: CDR1 SGHTA, CDR2 FQGNSA. The CDR3 is 15 residues long.

J is TRBJ1-1 and V is TRBV30; TRBD1 might be the D (5 bases). Germline loops: CDR1 GTSNPN, CDR2 SVGIG (reference sequence). The CDR3 consists of 12 residues. The V gene lost 3 bases and the J gene lost 4 bases, with 9 bases spanning the gap. In DNA, the CDR3 is TGTGCCTGGAGCTCAGGGTTCACTGAAGCTTTCTTT. Residues: CAWSSGFTEAFF. Using reference TRBV30 and TRBJ1-1 for the parts outside the CDR3, the full variable domain is SQTIHQWPATLVQPVGSPLSLECTVEGTSNPNLYWYRQAAGRGLQLLFYSVGIGQISSEVPQNLSASRPQDRQFILSSKKLLLSDSGFYLCAWSSGFTEAFFGQGTRLTVV.

This chain joins TRBV19 and TRBJ1-2; D possibly corresponds to TRBD1 (5 bases). CDR1 is LNHDA, CDR2 SQIVND, per germline (reference sequence). CDR3 size: 14 residues. V gave up 6 bases and J gave up 2 bases, with 13 bases separating them. The CDR3 DNA reads as TGTGCCAGTAGCTACGGACGGGGGAACTATGGCTACACCTTC. Encoded protein: CASSYGRGNYGYTF.

This chain connects TRBV5-4 to TRBJ1-2; 10 nucleotides match TRBD1. Germline assignment: CDR1 SGHNT and CDR2 YYREEE (reference sequence). The CDR3 is made up of 16 amino acids. V gave up 3 bases and J gave up 4 bases; unmatched junction bases: 9. The CDR3: CASSSRTGGYGYGYTF. The CDR3 nucleotides read TGTGCCAGCAGCTCCCGGACAGGGGGATATGGCTATGGCTACACCTTC. Full variable domain (missing parts from reference TRBV5-4 and TRBJ1-2): ETGVTQSPTHLIKTRGQQVTLRCSSQSGHNTVSWYQQALGQGPQFIFQYYREEENGRGNFPPRFSGLQFPNYSSELNVNALELDDSALYLCASSSRTGGYGYGYTFGSGTRLTVV.

This clone was seen a single time. The rearrangement uses TRBV6-5 and TRBJ2-2, with unresolved D. V dropped 2 bases and J dropped 7 bases, with 5 bases sitting between them. Per germline, CDR1 MNHEY and CDR2 SVGAGI. CDR3 length equals 12 residues. The CDR3 nucleotides are TGTGCCAGCAGTTACCGAGGCGGGGAGCTGTTTTTT. It yields the protein CASSYRGGELFF.

This clone was counted between two and nine times. V and J are TRBV29-1 and TRBJ2-7; TRBD1 matches 7 bases. The CDR3 is 13 amino acids. Per the germline V gene, CDR1 is SQVTM and CDR2 is ANQGSEA. V shed 4 bases, J shed 3 bases, and the junction held 6 bases outside the gene matches. The CDR3 coding sequence is TGCAGCGTTGTTGTAGGGGGCTACTACGAGCAGTACTTC. Amino acids: CSVVVGGYYEQYF.

The sample holds a few counts of this clone. V gene TRBV7-9 combines with J gene TRBJ2-3; 8 bases match TRBD1. Germline assignment: CDR1 SEHNR and CDR2 FQNEAQ (reference sequence). The CDR3 is made up of 13 amino acids. The J segment lost 0 bases and the V segment lost 8 bases, leaving 1 base of the junction unmatched. DNA of the CDR3: TGTGCCAGCCGACAGGGGAGCACAGATACGCAGTATTTT. It encodes CASRQGSTDTQYF. Variable domain in full (rest from reference TRBV7-9 and TRBJ2-3): DTGVSQNPRHKITKRGQNVTFRCDPISEHNRLYWYRQTLGQGPEFLTYFQNEAQLEKSRLLSDRFSAERPKGSFSTLEIQRTEQGDSAMYLCASRQGSTDTQYFGPGTRLTVL.

The CDR3 sequence is CASSQAPAGTEYNEQFF. The CDR3 nucleotides read TGCGCCAGCAGCCAAGCCCCCGCCGGGACAGAATACAATGAGCAGTTCTTC. V gene TRBV4-3 combines with J gene TRBJ2-1, with 7 bases lining up with TRBD1. The CDR3 is 17 amino acids. The junction had 10 bases not matched to a gene; V was cut back by 1 base and J by 4 bases. In germline, CDR1 is LGHNA, CDR2 YSLEER.

The chain combines TRBV5-1 with TRBJ1-3; D ambiguous. Trimming cost V 0 bases and J 0 bases, with 10 bases left between them. In germline, CDR1 is SGHRS, CDR2 YFSETQ. This CDR3 region has 16 residues. CDR3 amino acids: CASSLAGGPSGNTIYF. In DNA, the CDR3 is TGCGCCAGCAGCTTGGCGGGAGGACCCTCTGGAAACACCATATATTTT. The full variable domain, rest sourced from reference TRBV5-1 and TRBJ1-3, is KAGVTQTPRYLIKTRGQQVTLSCSPISGHRSVSWYQQTPGQGLQFLFEYFSETQRNKGNFPGRFSGRQFSNSRSEMNVSTLELGDSALYLCASSLAGGPSGNTIYFGEGSWLTVV.

The J gene is TRBJ1-3, the V gene TRBV4-1; the D gene is possibly TRBD1 (5 bases). This CDR3 contains 21 residues. Germline lookup yields CDR1 MGHRA and CDR2 YSYEKL. V dropped 0 bases and J dropped 4 bases, with 28 bases sitting between them. The CDR3 loop is CASSQDWSGTSYRSSGNTIYF. DNA for the CDR3: TGCGCCAGCAGCCAAGATTGGTCCGGGACTAGTTACAGAAGTTCGGGAAACACCATATATTTT.

The J gene is TRBJ1-4, the V gene TRBV29-1; TRBD1 might be the D (6 bases). This CDR3 comprises 14 residues. CDR1 and CDR2 (germline): SQVTM, ANQGSEA. Trimming took 3 bases from V and 7 from J, leaving 15 bases between them. CDR3 residues: CSVEVPGAGEKLFF. The DNA of the CDR3 is TGCAGCGTTGAGGTGCCAGGGGCCGGTGAAAAACTGTTTTTT. The full variable domain, in which reference TRBV29-1 and TRBJ1-4 provide the parts outside the CDR3, is SAVISQKPSRDICQRGTSLTIQCQVDSQVTMMFWYRQQPGQSLTLIATANQGSEATYESGFVIDKFPISRPNLTFSTLTVSNMSPEDSSIYLCSVEVPGAGEKLFFGSGTQLSVL.

The V gene is TRBV10-3, the J gene TRBJ1-1; 9 nucleotides agree with TRBD1. The CDR3 has 14 residues. In germline, CDR1 is ENHRY, CDR2 SYGVKD. Germline trimming cut 6 bases from V and 1 base from J; bases unmatched to any gene: 3. The CDR3 spells CAIRVDRGNTEAFF. DNA of the CDR3: TGTGCCATCAGGGTGGACAGGGGGAACACTGAAGCTTTCTTT.

V gene TRBV7-3 combines with J gene TRBJ2-3; no firm D call. Trimming took off 2 bases at V and 4 bases at J, with 13 bases between the two ends. Germline lookup yields CDR1 SGHTA and CDR2 FQGTGA. This CDR3 is 15 amino acids long. The CDR3 protein is CASSLSAMSADTQYF. The CDR3 DNA sequence: TGTGCCAGCAGCTTATCCGCCATGAGCGCAGATACGCAGTATTTT. Full variable domain (missing parts from reference TRBV7-3 and TRBJ2-3): GAGVSQTPSNKVTEKGKYVELRCDPISGHTALYWYRQSLGQGPEFLIYFQGTGAADDSGLPNDRFFAVRPEGSVSTLKIQRTERGDSAVYLCASSLSAMSADTQYFGPGTRLTVL.

This rearrangement joins TRBV5-8 to TRBJ2-7; 9 bases match TRBD1. The germline V gene has CDR1 SGHTS and CDR2 YDEGEE. V was pared by 10 bases and J by 3 bases, with 2 bases of the junction left unmatched. This CDR3 contains 11 residues. The CDR3: CADRGNYEQYF. The CDR3, as DNA: TGTGCCGACAGGGGGAACTACGAGCAGTACTTC.

The chain recombines TRBV19 with TRBJ2-1, with TRBD2 matching 10 bases. Germline CDR1 LNHDA, CDR2 SQIVND (reference sequence). J gave up 4 bases and V 5 bases, and 5 bases lay outside the gene matches. CDR3 length: 15 amino acids. CDR3: CASSPGTSVYNEQFF. CDR3 in DNA: TGTGCCAGTAGTCCAGGGACTAGCGTATACAATGAGCAGTTCTTC. Complete variable domain (other parts from reference TRBV19 and TRBJ2-1): DGGITQSPKYLFRKEGQNVTLSCEQNLNHDAMYWYRQDPGQGLRLIYYSQIVNDFQKGDIAEGYSVSREKKESFPLTVTSAQKNPTAFYLCASSPGTSVYNEQFFGPGTRLTVL.

The J gene is TRBJ2-7, the V gene TRBV5-1; 11 bases map to TRBD1. Germline V lookup: CDR1 SGHRS, CDR2 YFSETQ. This CDR3 comprises 14 residues. The ends lost 4 bases at V and 3 bases at J; junction bases unmatched: 3. DNA of the CDR3: TGCGCCAGCAGCGTCGGGACAGGGGGCTACGAGCAGTACTTC. The encoded protein is CASSVGTGGYEQYF.

This chain uses TRBV3-1 (or the pseudogene TRBV3-2) with TRBJ2-2; TRBD2 is a possible D gene (5 bases). The length of the CDR3 is 10 residues. CDR1 is LGHDT and CDR2 is YNNKEL in the germline V gene (reference sequence). V lost 8 bases and J lost 10, with 8 bases in between. The DNA for the CDR3 is TGTGCCAGCGGGAGCGCGGAGCTGTTTTTT. Residues: CASGSAELFF.

The V gene is TRBV15, the J gene TRBJ2-3, with TRBD2 matching over 8 bases. This CDR3 is built from 13 residues. V lost 0 bases and J lost 10; bases outside the gene matches: 3. CDR1 LNHNV and CDR2 YYDKDF come from the germline V gene (reference sequence). In nucleotides, the CDR3 is TGTGCCACCAGCAGAGATGATAGCGGGGCGCAGTATTTT. Amino acid sequence: CATSRDDSGAQYF.

The rearrangement uses TRBV7-9 and TRBJ2-3; maybe TRBD1 (5 bases). V was shortened by 7 bases and J by 14 bases, with 16 bases between the two germline ends. This CDR3 is built from 11 residues. Germline V gene data show CDR1 as SEHNR and CDR2 as FQNEAQ (reference sequence). CDR3 bases: TGTGCCAGCACCCCCAGGGCCCCGCCGTATTTT. Amino acids: CASTPRAPPYF.

This sequence joins TRBV7-9 and TRBJ2-1; D not resolved. This CDR3 spans 16 amino acids. Per germline, CDR1 SEHNR and CDR2 FQNEAQ (reference sequence). Trimming pared 5 bases from V and 0 bases from J, leaving 14 bases between. Here the CDR3 DNA reads TGTGCCAGCAGCCTGCGTTCTCGGAGCTCCTACAATGAGCAGTTCTTC. Its protein is CASSLRSRSSYNEQFF.

The chain recombines TRBV29-1 with TRBJ2-3; D may be TRBD2 (6 bases). Germline CDR1 and CDR2: SQVTM and ANQGSEA. This CDR3 region has 9 residues. The CDR3 here is CTLGGAQYF. The CDR3 nucleotides are TGCACCCTTGGAGGGGCGCAGTATTTT.

CDR3 amino acids: CSASMNQAGNTIYF. The CDR3 DNA reads TGCAGTGCTAGTATGAATCAGGCTGGAAACACCATATATTTT. The gene calls are TRBV20-1 and TRBJ1-3; D unclear. The CDR3 contains 14 residues. Per germline, CDR1 DFQATT and CDR2 SNEGSKA (reference sequence). V dropped 3 bases and J dropped 2 bases, with 11 bases sitting between them.

This clone was detected a few times. The chain combines TRBV6-6 with TRBJ1-2; a possible D gene is TRBD1 (5 bases). V was shortened by 5 bases and J by 4 bases, with 11 bases between the two germline ends. Per germline, CDR1 MNHNY and CDR2 SVGAGI (reference sequence). This CDR3 contains 13 residues. The CDR3 DNA follows: TGTGCCAGCAGTGGGACTGGTGGCTATGGCTACACCTTC. Residues: CASSGTGGYGYTF.